This T cell receptor (beta chain) was captured by sequencing in a study of T cell changes during pregnancy in multiple sclerosis. Germline V CDR1 and CDR2: MDHEN, SYDVKM. J gave up 3 bases and V 4 bases, and 17 bases lay outside the gene matches. The CDR3 runs 19 residues. The protocol was immunoSEQ multiplex PCR, while the TCRdb copy is restricted to in-frame clones and leaves out a portion. The repertoire holds around 29,000 clones, with around 89% as singletons. The material was CD4+ T cells from peripheral blood mononuclear cells, obtained in the first trimester of pregnancy. The TCR sequence derives from a female donor in good health, enrolled as a control in a pregnancy study. The chain links TRBV28 to TRBJ2-3, with 9 nucleotides matching TRBD1. The CDR3 reads CASSSHWPGQGKLTDTQYF. Written as DNA, the CDR3 is TGTGCCAGCAGTTCTCACTGGCCGGGACAGGGTAAGTTAACAGATACGCAGTATTTT.